This T cell receptor beta chain was identified in a study of blood T cells in healthy people across ages. Study results and limitations: Any conclusive comparison of naive versus antigen-experienced cells was prevented by using unsorted PBMCs. Per million T cells, the diversity of TCR beta decreased roughly linearly as age advanced.

This clonotype was seen at least ten times. What it binds is unknown. Through a sample-barcoded 5' primer and a J-beta primer mix, a second PCR was run for about 7 to 12 cycles. A tag from a template-switch adaptor with 12 random nucleotides marked each cDNA molecule. TCRdb processed the 5' RACE reads anew with MiXCR; each CDR3 protein has one entry. The sample lists approximately 730,000 distinct CDR3 sequences, about 42% occurring once. Looked up from germline, CDR1 is MGHRA and CDR2 is YSYEKL. The length of the CDR3 is 18 residues. The J segment lost 0 bases and the V segment lost 1 base, leaving 1 base of the junction unmatched.

This clonotype was sampled from a woman in her sixties in good health. V gene TRBV4-1 combines with J gene TRBJ2-6, with 12 bases aligning to TRBD2. Specimen: blood. In DNA, the CDR3 is TGCGCCAGCAGCCAAGGACTAGCGGGGGACTCTGGGGCCAACGTCCTGACTTTC. Translating gives CASSQGLAGDSGANVLTF.